Sequencing of this T cell receptor (beta chain) was carried out in a study of shared clonotypes between healthy human individuals (dated by TCRdb to 2019 to 2021). Turning to the overall study: A couple of women and three men aged 18 to 49 years were included in the cohort. To increase sequencing depth and limit assay-specific biases, different laboratories used diverse techniques to prepare libraries and sequence TCR repertoires. Blood TCR repertoires of about five healthy adults were deeply sequenced to estimate repertoire size and the extent of clonotype sharing between individuals. For each donor, three plates each were used for CD4 naive and CD4 memory, two plates were used for CD8 naive, and one plate was used for CD8 memory. Per donor, leukapheresis produced somewhere between about 0.85 and 8.9 billion PBMCs.

V loses 0 bases, J loses 9 bases, and the germline ends lie 13 bases apart. The cysteine opens and the phenylalanine closes a CDR3 of 14 amino acids. Just the 42-base CDR3 DNA is kept, in frame starting at base 1. Sequences SGDLS (CDR1) and YYNGEE (CDR2) are obtained from the germline V gene. Using the deep immunoSEQ assay, multiplex PCR amplified TCR CDR3 regions from genomic DNA. Genomic DNA extracted from each cell subset was distributed evenly over all wells of several immunoSEQ 96-well plates, and each plate served as one replicate. For sorted subsets, 150 to 200 ng genomic DNA, equal to 30,000 to 35,000 T cell genomes, was loaded into each replicate PCR. Purified libraries were quantified with a Qubit 3.0 fluorometer, sized on a Bioanalyzer 2100, and re-quantified with the KAPA Library Quantification kit. A separate single-read 150-cycle Illumina NextSeq 550 flow cell was used to sequence each immunoSEQ 96-well plate. The paper's data handling went like this. Because the immunoSEQ output included only junctional sequences and no quality scores, the filtering could not be the same as the filtering used for full-length reads. Sequences were annotated with PyIR, a Python wrapper for IgBLAST v1.9, using IMGT germline references to assign V/J genes and CDR3. Any read was removed if the V/J assignment was weak (E-value above 1e-6), the CDR3 was missing, or the read contained stop codons, out-of-frame junctions, or ambiguous translated residues. A V3J clonotype was defined by an identical inferred V gene, J gene, and CDR3 amino acid sequence. To compute the percentage overlap between repertoires, the number of shared unique clonotypes was divided by the size of the smaller repertoire. RTK rarefaction, the Chao1 estimator, and Recon v2.1 estimates of unobserved clonotypes were used to assess repertoire richness. Generation probabilities were computed with OLGA for all TCRbeta clonotypes obtained by the gDNA method from several donors. TCRdb retrieved this table from immuneACCESS and kept in-frame rearrangements only. Not all clones are present; in checked studies, unresolved V genes account for under half, and no reason is known for the remainder. V, J and clone size are taken as reported in that table, and D and trimming were inferred from the DNA itself. Within this sample are fewer than 850,000 clones, with about 78% of them counted one time only. The ten largest clones add up to approximately 1.8% of the sample.

Healthy HIV-negative adults with no recently reported acute infections or vaccinations were included as donors. Every donor was a Caucasian adult living in Nashville, Tennessee, USA. CD4+ T cells were enriched by magnetic negative selection, after which naive cells were positively selected on CD45RA and the negative fraction was taken as the memory subset. Blood was obtained by leukapheresis, after which PBMCs were separated by Ficoll-Histopaque density gradient centrifugation and cryopreserved in liquid nitrogen vapor phase. Analytical flow cytometry was used to check the purity and quantity of every magnetically sorted T cell population. Genomic DNA was isolated from every sorted fraction and measured by UV absorbance on a Nanodrop 2000c. This clone was observed a few times. Its antigen is currently not known. Per-nucleotide qualities are absent, and no much larger clonotype sits a single base away.

The study at large found these results: Sharing across a handful of donors was observed for approximately 5% of naive CD4, under 4% of naive CD8, over 2% of memory CD4, and roughly 0.4% of memory CD8 clonotypes. Compared with non-shared clonotypes, clonotypes shared by all four sorted-subset donors had higher generation probabilities. Estimated clonotype richness was generally larger for naive than for memory subsets. Rarefaction of sorted-subset datasets indicated incomplete sequencing despite the large sequencing depth. Based on pairwise subsampling, the degree of clonotype sharing among donors was expected to be affected by sequencing depth. Because the study included only a small number of donors, the genetic and exposure-history diversity represented was limited. Only blood was sampled, and tissue TCR repertoires likely differ from those in blood.

The sample was memory CD4+ T cells sorted from blood. The cell subset or site label here, explained by the study, means: CD45RA-negative fraction. This TCR was sampled from a woman between 25 and 40 years old in good health. The chain joins TRBV9 to TRBJ2-1, with the D gene too uncertain to name. The CDR3: CASSVVDHPVEQFF. The base sequence is TGTGCCAGCAGCGTAGTGGACCACCCCGTTGAGCAGTTCTTC. With the portions outside the CDR3 filled from the reference TRBV9 and TRBJ2-1 genes, the complete variable region becomes DSGVTQTPKHLITATGQRVTLRCSPRSGDLSVYWYQQSLDQGLQFLIQYYNGEERAKGNILERFSAQQFPDLHSELNLSSLELGDSALYFCASSVVDHPVEQFFGPGTRLTVL.